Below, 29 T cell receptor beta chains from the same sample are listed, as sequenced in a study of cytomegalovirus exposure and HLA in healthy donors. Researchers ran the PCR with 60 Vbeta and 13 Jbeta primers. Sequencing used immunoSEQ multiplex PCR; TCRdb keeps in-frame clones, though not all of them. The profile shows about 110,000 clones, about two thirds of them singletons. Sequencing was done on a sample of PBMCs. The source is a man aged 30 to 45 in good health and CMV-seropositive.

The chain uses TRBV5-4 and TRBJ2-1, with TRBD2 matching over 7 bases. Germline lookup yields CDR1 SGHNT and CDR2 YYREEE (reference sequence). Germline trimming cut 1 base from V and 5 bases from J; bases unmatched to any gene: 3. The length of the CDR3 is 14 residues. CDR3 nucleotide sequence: TGTGCCAGCAGCTTGACTAGCGCCGACAATGAGCAGTTCTTC. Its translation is CASSLTSADNEQFF.

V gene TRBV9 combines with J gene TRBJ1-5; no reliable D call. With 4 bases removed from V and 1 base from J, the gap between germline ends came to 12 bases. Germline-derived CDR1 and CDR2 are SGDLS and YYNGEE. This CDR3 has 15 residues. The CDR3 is CASSPRGSSNQPQHF. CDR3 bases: TGTGCCAGCAGCCCCCGGGGATCAAGCAATCAGCCCCAGCATTTT.

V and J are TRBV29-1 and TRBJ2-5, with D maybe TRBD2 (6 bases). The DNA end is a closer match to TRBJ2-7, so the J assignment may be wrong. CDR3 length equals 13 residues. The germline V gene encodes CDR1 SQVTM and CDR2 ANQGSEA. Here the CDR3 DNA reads TGCAGCGTTGAATGGGGGGTCGGCTACGAGCAGTACTTC. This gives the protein CSVEWGVGYEQYF.

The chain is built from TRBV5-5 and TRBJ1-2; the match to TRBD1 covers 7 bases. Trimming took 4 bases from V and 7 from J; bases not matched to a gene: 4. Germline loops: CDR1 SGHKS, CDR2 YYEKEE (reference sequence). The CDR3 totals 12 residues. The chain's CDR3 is CASSADRPGYTF. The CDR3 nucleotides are TGTGCCAGCAGCGCGGACAGGCCTGGCTACACCTTC.

The CDR3 loop is CASSPDGGIQYF. CDR3 sequence (DNA): TGTGCCAGCAGCCCAGACGGCGGGATTCAGTACTTC. The chain uses TRBV7-2 and TRBJ2-4, with D tentatively TRBD2 (5 bases). Trimming removed 5 bases at V and 10 bases at J, with 12 bases between. This CDR3 region has 12 residues. Germline lookup yields CDR1 SGHTA and CDR2 FQGNSA.

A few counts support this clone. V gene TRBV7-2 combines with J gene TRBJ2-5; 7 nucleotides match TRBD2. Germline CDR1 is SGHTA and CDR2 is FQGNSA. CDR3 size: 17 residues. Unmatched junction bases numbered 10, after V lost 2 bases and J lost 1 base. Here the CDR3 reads CASSLSGLDPFQETQYF. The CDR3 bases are TGTGCCAGCAGCTTATCCGGACTAGATCCCTTCCAAGAGACCCAGTACTTC.

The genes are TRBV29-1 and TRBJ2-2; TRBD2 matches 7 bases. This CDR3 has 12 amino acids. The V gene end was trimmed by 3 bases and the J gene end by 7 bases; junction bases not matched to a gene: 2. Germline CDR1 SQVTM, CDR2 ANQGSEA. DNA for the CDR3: TGCAGCGTTGATCGGGGGGACGGGGAGCTGTTTTTT. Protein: CSVDRGDGELFF.

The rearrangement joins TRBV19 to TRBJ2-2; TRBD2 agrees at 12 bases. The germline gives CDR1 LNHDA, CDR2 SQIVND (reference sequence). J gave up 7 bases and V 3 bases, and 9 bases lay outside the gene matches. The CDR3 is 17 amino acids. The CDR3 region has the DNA TGTGCCAGTAGTATTCGACTAGCGGGAGTTAAGGACGGGGAGCTGTTTTTT. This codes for CASSIRLAGVKDGELFF.

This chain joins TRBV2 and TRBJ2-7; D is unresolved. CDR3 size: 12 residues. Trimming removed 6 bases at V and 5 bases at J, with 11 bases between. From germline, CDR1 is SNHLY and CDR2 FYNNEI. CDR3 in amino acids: CASRESFNEQYF. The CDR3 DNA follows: TGTGCCAGCAGGGAATCATTCAACGAGCAGTACTTC.

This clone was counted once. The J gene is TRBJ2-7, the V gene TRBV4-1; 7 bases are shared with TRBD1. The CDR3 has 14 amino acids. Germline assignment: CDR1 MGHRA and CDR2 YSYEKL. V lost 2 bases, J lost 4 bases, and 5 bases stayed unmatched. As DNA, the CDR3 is TGCGCCAGCAGCCAAACTGACAGGGCGTACGAGCAGTACGTC. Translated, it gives CASSQTDRAYEQYV.

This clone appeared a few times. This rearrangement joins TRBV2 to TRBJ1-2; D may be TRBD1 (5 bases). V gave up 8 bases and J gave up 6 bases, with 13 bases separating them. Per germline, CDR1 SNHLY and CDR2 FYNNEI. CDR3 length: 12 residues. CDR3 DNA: TGTGCCAGCGGCATCAGGGCTGATGGCTACACCTTC. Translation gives CASGIRADGYTF.

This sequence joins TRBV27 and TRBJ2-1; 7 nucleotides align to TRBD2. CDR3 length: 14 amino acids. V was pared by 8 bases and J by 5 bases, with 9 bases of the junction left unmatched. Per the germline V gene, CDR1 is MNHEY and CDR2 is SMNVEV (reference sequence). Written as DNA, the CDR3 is TGTGCCAGCTGGGAATGGGGAGGGCACAATGAGCAGTTCTTC. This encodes CASWEWGGHNEQFF.

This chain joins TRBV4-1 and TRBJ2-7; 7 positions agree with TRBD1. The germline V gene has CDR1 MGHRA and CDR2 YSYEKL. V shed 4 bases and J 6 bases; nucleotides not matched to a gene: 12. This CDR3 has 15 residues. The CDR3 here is CASSLLGQDPSEQYF. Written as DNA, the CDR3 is TGCGCCAGCAGCCTCTTAGGACAGGACCCATCCGAGCAGTACTTC.

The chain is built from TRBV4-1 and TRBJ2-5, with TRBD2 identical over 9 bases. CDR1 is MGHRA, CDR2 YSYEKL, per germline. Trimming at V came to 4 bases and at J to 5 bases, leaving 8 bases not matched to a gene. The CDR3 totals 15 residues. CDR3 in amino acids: CASSRLAGAMETQYF. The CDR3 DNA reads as TGCGCCAGCAGCCGATTAGCGGGAGCAATGGAGACCCAGTACTTC.

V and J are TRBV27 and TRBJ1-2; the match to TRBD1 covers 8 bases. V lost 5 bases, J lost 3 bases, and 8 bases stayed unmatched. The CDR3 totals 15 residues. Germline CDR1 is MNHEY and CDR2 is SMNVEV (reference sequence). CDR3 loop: CASSLNGQGYYGYTF. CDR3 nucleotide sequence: TGTGCCAGCAGTCTCAACGGACAGGGTTACTATGGCTACACCTTC.

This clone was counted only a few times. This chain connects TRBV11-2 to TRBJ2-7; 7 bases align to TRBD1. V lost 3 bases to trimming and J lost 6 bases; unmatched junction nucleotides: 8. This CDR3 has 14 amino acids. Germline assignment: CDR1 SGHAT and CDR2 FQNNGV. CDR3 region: CASSLKQGTGEQYV. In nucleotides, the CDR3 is TGTGCCAGCAGCTTGAAACAGGGGACGGGCGAGCAGTACGTC.

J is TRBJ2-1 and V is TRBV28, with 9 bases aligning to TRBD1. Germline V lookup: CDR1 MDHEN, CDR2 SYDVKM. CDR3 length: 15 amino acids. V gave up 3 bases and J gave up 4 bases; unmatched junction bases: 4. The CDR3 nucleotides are TGTGCCAGCAGTTTTTTGGGACAGGGTTACAATGAGCAGTTCTTC. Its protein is CASSFLGQGYNEQFF.

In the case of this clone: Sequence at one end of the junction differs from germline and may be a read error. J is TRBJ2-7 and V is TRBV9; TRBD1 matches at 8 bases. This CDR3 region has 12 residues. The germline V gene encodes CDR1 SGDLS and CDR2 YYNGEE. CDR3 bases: TGTGCCAGCAGCGGAGGAACAGGGGGTTCCTTCTTC. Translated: CASSGGTGGSFF.

The CDR3, as DNA: TGTGCCGCCAGATTTTACCTTAGCACAGATACGCAGTATTTT. Its translation is CAARFYLSTDTQYF. V usage is TRBV6-1 and J usage is TRBJ2-3; D remains ambiguous. CDR1 MNHNS and CDR2 SASEGT come from the germline V gene. Deletions cut 11 bases from V and 0 bases from J, with 15 bases between. CDR3 length: 14 amino acids.

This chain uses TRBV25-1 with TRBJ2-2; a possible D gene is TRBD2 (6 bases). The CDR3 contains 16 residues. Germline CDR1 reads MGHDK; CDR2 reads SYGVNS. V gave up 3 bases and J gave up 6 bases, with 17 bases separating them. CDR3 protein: CASSDRGLLRAGELFF. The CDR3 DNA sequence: TGTGCCAGCAGTGATCGGGGACTCCTCCGTGCCGGGGAGCTGTTTTTT. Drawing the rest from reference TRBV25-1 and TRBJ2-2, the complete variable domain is EADIYQTPRYLVIGTGKKITLECSQTMGHDKMYWYQQDPGMELHLIHYSYGVNSTEKGDLSSESTVSRIRTEHFPLTLESARPSHTSQYLCASSDRGLLRAGELFFGEGSRLTVL.

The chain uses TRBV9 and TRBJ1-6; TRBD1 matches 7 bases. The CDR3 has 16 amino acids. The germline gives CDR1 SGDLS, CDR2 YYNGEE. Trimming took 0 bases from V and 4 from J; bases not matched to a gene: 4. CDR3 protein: CASSVGGTAYNSPLHF. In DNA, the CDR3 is TGTGCCAGCAGCGTAGGCGGGACAGCATATAATTCACCCCTCCACTTT.

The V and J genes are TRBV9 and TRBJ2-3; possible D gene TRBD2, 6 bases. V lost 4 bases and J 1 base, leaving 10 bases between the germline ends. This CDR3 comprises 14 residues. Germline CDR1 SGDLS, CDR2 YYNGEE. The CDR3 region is CASSLSGGTDTQYF. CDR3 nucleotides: TGTGCCAGCAGCTTGTCGGGAGGCACAGATACGCAGTATTTT.

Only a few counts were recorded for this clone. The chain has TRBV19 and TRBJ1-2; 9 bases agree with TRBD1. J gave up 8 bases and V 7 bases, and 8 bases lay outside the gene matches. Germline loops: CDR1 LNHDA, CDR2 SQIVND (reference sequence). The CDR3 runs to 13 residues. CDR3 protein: CASTYRGRAGYTF. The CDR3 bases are TGTGCCAGTACCTACAGGGGGCGCGCGGGCTACACCTTC.

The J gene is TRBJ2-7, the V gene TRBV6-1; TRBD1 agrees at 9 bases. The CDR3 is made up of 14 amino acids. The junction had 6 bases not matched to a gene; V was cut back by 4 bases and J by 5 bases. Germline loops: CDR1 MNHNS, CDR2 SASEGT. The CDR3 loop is CASSGRDRDNEQYF. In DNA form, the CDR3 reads TGTGCCAGCAGTGGCCGGGACAGGGATAACGAGCAGTACTTC.

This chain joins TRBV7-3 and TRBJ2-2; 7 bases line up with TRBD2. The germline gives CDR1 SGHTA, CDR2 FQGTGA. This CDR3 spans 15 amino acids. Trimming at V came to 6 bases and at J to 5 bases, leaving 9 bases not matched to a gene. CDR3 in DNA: TGTGCCAGCAGGGGGGGGAGGGCCGATACCGGGGAGCTGTTTTTT. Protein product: CASRGGRADTGELFF.

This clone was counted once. The CDR3: CASSSVRGNPDYSNQPQHF. CDR3 DNA: TGTGCCAGCAGCTCCGTCCGAGGGAACCCTGATTATAGCAATCAGCCCCAGCATTTT. V usage is TRBV5-8 and J usage is TRBJ1-5; no clear D gene. Germline CDR1 reads SGHTS; CDR2 reads YDEGEE. The CDR3 consists of 19 residues. The germline V and J ends were trimmed by 3 bases and 0 bases, with 22 bases remaining between them.

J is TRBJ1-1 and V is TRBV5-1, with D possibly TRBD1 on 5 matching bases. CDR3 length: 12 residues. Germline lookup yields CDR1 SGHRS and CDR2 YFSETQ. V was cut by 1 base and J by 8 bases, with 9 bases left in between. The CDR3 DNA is TGCGCCAGCAGCTTGAATGGGGCCGAAGCTTTCTTT. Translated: CASSLNGAEAFF.

The CDR3 DNA sequence: TGTGCCAGCAGGTCGGGGACAGGGGGCACCGGGGAGCTGTTTTTT. Protein product: CASRSGTGGTGELFF. This chain uses TRBV6-1 with TRBJ2-2, with 11 bases identical to TRBD1. The germline V gene has CDR1 MNHNS and CDR2 SASEGT. Trimming removed 6 bases from V and 4 bases from J; junction bases left unmatched: 4. The CDR3 runs 15 residues.

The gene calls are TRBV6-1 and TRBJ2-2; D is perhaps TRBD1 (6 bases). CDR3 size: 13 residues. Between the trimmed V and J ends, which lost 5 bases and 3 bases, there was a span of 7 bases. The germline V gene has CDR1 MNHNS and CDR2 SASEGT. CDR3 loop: CASSPGDTGELFF. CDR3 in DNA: TGTGCCAGCAGTCCAGGGGACACCGGGGAGCTGTTTTTT.